Given below is one T cell receptor beta chain in context. Profiled with immunoSEQ multiplex PCR; TCRdb holds only in-frame clones, not every one. In the table there are about 1 million clones, approximately 76% of which are singletons. These data come from a study of shared clonotypes between healthy human individuals. Study at large: For every donor, three CD4 naive, three CD4 memory, two CD8 naive and one CD8 memory plates were used.

Deletions cut 7 bases from V and 6 bases from J, with 19 bases between. In germline, CDR1 is MNHNY, CDR2 SVGAGI (reference sequence). This CDR3 has 15 residues. The sample comprised memory CD4+ T cells sorted from blood. Subset noted: CD45RA-negative fraction. The sequence was collected from a man younger than 30 in good health. The chain combines TRBV6-6 with TRBJ1-3, with a tentative D call TRBD1 (6 bases). The CDR3 nucleotides read TGTGCCAGCATCCGAAACAGGGATACCCAAAACACCATATATTTT. This codes for CASIRNRDTQNTIYF.